This T cell receptor beta chain was sequenced in a study of Ad26.COV2.S vaccination and SARS-CoV-2 variants (dated by TCRdb to about 2021). Looking at the study overall: Donors in the vaccine arm were drawn from COV1001, a multicentre, randomized, double-blind, placebo-controlled phase I-IIa trial testing Ad26.COV2.S in healthy adults. Ad26.COV2.S was administered intramuscularly at 5 x 10^10 or 1 x 10^11 viral particles, either as a single shot or as two shots given 56 days apart. TCRbeta repertoire sequencing served as the tool for gauging how specific and how broad the SARS-CoV-2-reactive T cell receptors were following Ad26.COV2.S vaccination. A total of around 32 samples were included in the TCR-sequenced set, comprising about 20 Ad26.COV2.S vaccine recipients, 5 placebo recipients and 8 SARS-CoV-2 convalescent individuals. Trial participants were randomized into five groups of five: low-dose or high-dose Ad26.COV2.S given once or twice, or placebo on both occasions. Investigators did not know the trial group allocation while performing experiments and assessing outcomes.

The immunoSEQ Assay was used to sequence TCRbeta CDR3 regions. After extraction, genomic DNA underwent amplification by bias-controlled multiplex PCR, followed by high-throughput sequencing. As for how the authors treated the data: To quantify the absolute abundance of each unique TCRbeta CDR3 region, sequences were collapsed and filtered. T cell fraction was estimated by normalization of TCRbeta template counts to usable DNA, with usable DNA being measured through amplification of reference genes present in all nucleated cells. Repertoire TCRs were annotated as SARS-CoV-2-specific by exact matching of V gene, CDR3 amino acid sequence and J gene to a known reactive TCR set. The reference SARS-CoV-2 TCR set came from MIRA and was filtered for enrichment in COVID-19-positive ImmuneCODE repertoires, removing public or cross-reactive TCRs. Drawing on the MIRA antigens, annotated TCRs were analysed further at the level of specific ORF or position within ORF. Breadth was defined as the number of annotated unique rearrangements divided by the total number of unique productive rearrangements, and depth was defined as the summed frequency of the annotated unique rearrangements. Two-sided Wilcoxon rank-sum tests were used to compare TCR breadth between groups. What TCRdb holds here is the immuneACCESS table cut down to in-frame rearrangements. Part of the clones is not present; checked against another copy, under half of the missing clones reflect an unresolved V gene, and the others are unexplained. V, J and clone size derive from that table, while D and trimming were established from the DNA sequence. The sample table holds more than 300,000 clones, of which more than 85% were seen once. Approximately 5% of the sample rests with the top ten.

Study-level results and caveats: The study lacked the statistical power to compare responses across vaccine doses or regimens. Substantial breadth of spike-specific CD8+ and CD4+ T cell responses was reported after vaccination. The authors noted that total T cell responses may have been underestimated by the TCR breadth and depth analyses. Non-spike TCR breadth was comparable between vaccine and placebo recipients, consistent with the vaccine containing only spike. Higher spike-specific TCR breadth was observed in Ad26.COV2.S recipients than in placebo recipients (P = 0.0014).

The treatment or condition label corresponds to: roughly 18 received Ad26.COV2.S at low or high dose, single or two shots; a few received placebo; per-sample allocation not given. Repertoires of vaccine and placebo recipients were sequenced from samples taken on day 63 after the first injection. Between 29 July and 7 August 2020, Cohort 1b enrolled 25 adults aged 18-55 years at one site in Boston, USA. Ad26.COV2.S consisted of a replication-incompetent adenovirus type 26 vector by which a prefusion-stabilized SARS-CoV-2 spike protein from the original Wuhan strain was expressed. Spanning cysteine to phenylalanine, the CDR3 consists of 13 amino acids. The sequence is cut down to CDR3 DNA, 39 bases in frame from base 1. From the germline V gene, CDR1 is SGHRS and CDR2 is YFSETQ. Deletion took 0 bases off V and 3 bases off J, with a span of 6 bases between the germline ends. A word on this clone: The antigen it recognizes is unknown. No much larger clone exists at a distance of one base, and base qualities are not known.

This clonotype originated in a person aged 18 to 65 who received the Ad26.COV2.S COVID-19 vaccine or a placebo. Here the sequenced sample was peripheral blood, taken in a trial of Ad26.COV2.S vaccine versus placebo. The V and J segments used are TRBV5-1 and TRBJ2-5, and TRBD1 may be the D gene, going by 5 matching bases. This receptor carries the CDR3 CASSLETEETQYF. The bases read TGCGCCAGCAGCTTGGAGACAGAAGAGACCCAGTACTTC.